One and the same sample provided the 25 T cell receptor beta chains below, sequenced in a study of blood T cells in healthy people across ages. The authors ran a second PCR of roughly 6 to 11 cycles using a sample-barcoded 5' primer and a J-beta primer mix. MiXCR, run by TCRdb on the 5' RACE reads, gives a single entry per CDR3 protein. Of roughly 1,000,000 distinct CDR3 sequences listed, about 25% are singletons. These data were likewise used in another study, on T cells of mothers and their children.

Source material: blood. The receptors here all came from a girl aged 2-10 years in good health.

A few counts support this clonotype. The chain is built from TRBV7-2 and TRBJ2-1, with 7 bases fitting TRBD2. Germline values: CDR1 SGHTA, CDR2 FQGNSA. V lost 7 bases, J lost 2 bases, and 8 bases stayed unmatched. The CDR3 sequence is 15 residues long. CDR3 DNA: TGTGCCAGCATCTCTGGGGCGGGAGCCTACAATGAGCAGTTCTTC. This encodes CASISGAGAYNEQFF.

In its sample, this clonotype was seen once. The chain carries TRBV29-1 and TRBJ1-1; no definite D call. Looked up from germline, CDR1 is SQVTM and CDR2 is ANQGSEA. V gave up 3 bases and J gave up 0 bases, with 14 bases separating them. The CDR3 has 15 residues. CDR3 region: CSVDHQNQMNTEAFF. CDR3 nucleotide sequence: TGCAGCGTTGATCATCAGAATCAGATGAACACTGAAGCTTTCTTT.

As regards this clonotype: One end of the junction is discordant with germline, which a read error may explain. The genes are TRBV12-5 and TRBJ2-5; D is uncertain. The CDR3 length is 13 residues. The germline CDR1 and CDR2 sequences are LGHNT and FRNRAP. CDR3 DNA sequence: TGTGCTAGTGGTTTGGGACTGCAAGAGGCCCAGTACTTC. It encodes CASGLGLQEAQYF.

The CDR3 loop reads CASSQTRGEEKLFF. CDR3 DNA: TGTGCCAGCAGCCAAACCCGGGGGGAGGAAAAACTGTTTTTT. This chain links TRBV7-6 with TRBJ1-4, with D perhaps TRBD1 (5 bases). Per germline, CDR1 SGHVS and CDR2 FNYEAQ. Trimming shortened V by 5 bases and J by 8 bases, and 15 bases separated the two germline ends. The CDR3 length is 14 residues.

The chain recombines TRBV7-2 with TRBJ2-3; TRBD1 or TRBD2 may be the D gene (5 bases each). Germline V gene lookup returns CDR1 SGHTA and CDR2 FQGNSA. The CDR3 spans 17 residues. V was trimmed by 3 bases and J by 1 base, leaving 17 bases between them. The CDR3 DNA reads TGTGCCAGCAGCTTTAGACAGTCGAGGGGCGGCACAGATACGCAGTATTTT. This sequence encodes CASSFRQSRGGTDTQYF.

CDR3 loop: CSARDRVANEKLFF. CDR3 nucleotide sequence: TGCAGTGCTAGAGACAGGGTTGCTAATGAAAAACTGTTTTTT. The chain couples TRBV20-1 to TRBJ1-4, with a tentative D call TRBD1 (5 bases). The germline V and J ends were trimmed by 0 bases and 3 bases, with 8 bases remaining between them. Germline V gene data show CDR1 as DFQATT and CDR2 as SNEGSKA (reference sequence). This CDR3 has 14 amino acids.

J is TRBJ2-5 and V is TRBV7-3; 7 bases line up with TRBD1. This CDR3 spans 16 amino acids. The germline gives CDR1 SGHTA, CDR2 FQGTGA. Trimming cost V 2 bases and J 1 base; bases outside gene matches: 7. The CDR3 sequence is CASSLYGDSIQETQYF. CDR3 nucleotide sequence: TGTGCCAGCAGCTTATATGGGGACAGCATCCAAGAGACCCAGTACTTC.

This chain joins TRBV28 and TRBJ2-1; TRBD2 agrees at 14 bases. The closer fit of TRBJ2-7 to the DNA end suggests the J call may be wrong. The CDR3 runs 14 residues. The germline V gene encodes CDR1 MDHEN and CDR2 SYDVKM. For the CDR3, the DNA is TGTGCCAGCGGGACTAGCGGGAGCTCCTACGAGCAGTACTTC. As protein: CASGTSGSSYEQYF.

This clonotype has a count of ten or more. The chain recombines TRBV29-1 with TRBJ2-6; the D is unclear. This CDR3 comprises 13 residues. V lost 3 bases, J lost 0 bases, and 3 bases lay in between. Germline lookup yields CDR1 SQVTM and CDR2 ANQGSEA. The CDR3 DNA reads TGCAGCGTTGAGGGCTCTGGGGCCAACGTCCTGACTTTC. Translated: CSVEGSGANVLTF. Based on the CDR3 plus reference TRBV29-1 and TRBJ2-6, the full variable domain is SAVISQKPSRDICQRGTSLTIQCQVDSQVTMMFWYRQQPGQSLTLIATANQGSEATYESGFVIDKFPISRPNLTFSTLTVSNMSPEDSSIYLCSVEGSGANVLTFGAGSRLTVL.

Points on this clonotype: One end of the junction fails to match germline, which may point to a read error. The J gene is TRBJ1-5, the V gene TRBV25-1, with 7 bases identical to TRBD1. Germline values: CDR1 MGHDK, CDR2 SYGVNS. The CDR3 length is 14 residues. CDR3 nucleotide sequence: TGTGCCAGCAGGTCAGGGGGTAGCAATCAGCCCCAACATTTT. Translation: CASRSGGSNQPQHF. Full variable domain (remainder filled in from reference TRBV25-1 and TRBJ1-5): EADIYQTPRYLVIGTGKKITLECSQTMGHDKMYWYQQDPGMELHLIHYSYGVNSTEKGDLSSESTVSRIRTEHFPLTLESARPSHTSQYLCASRSGGSNQPQHFGDGTRLSIL.

This clonotype was found a few times. CDR3 nucleotide sequence: TGTGCCAGCAGTCCCCGGACTAGCGGGGGGGCCGCCAAAAACATTCAGTACTTC. Protein: CASSPRTSGGAAKNIQYF. The rearrangement uses TRBV12-3 or TRBV12-4 and TRBJ2-4; 15 positions agree with TRBD2. The ends lost 5 bases at V and 1 base at J; junction bases unmatched: 6. CDR3 length equals 18 residues.

This clonotype was observed a handful of times. The genes are TRBV27 and TRBJ1-1; D is unresolved. V was shortened by 2 bases and J by 4 bases, with 11 bases between the two germline ends. Germline CDR1 MNHEY, CDR2 SMNVEV (reference sequence). The CDR3 length is 14 residues. The CDR3 region has the DNA TGTGCCAGCAGTTTAGGACGGACGGGCACTGAAGCTTTCTTT. It yields the protein CASSLGRTGTEAFF.

The chain links TRBV20-1 to TRBJ1-5; 8 positions match TRBD1. CDR1 is DFQATT and CDR2 is SNEGSKA in the germline V gene (reference sequence). V dropped 0 bases and J dropped 5; count of bases not matched to a gene: 3. The CDR3 totals 14 residues. The CDR3 DNA reads as TGCAGTGCTAGAGATCGACAGGGGCATCAGCCCCAGCATTTT. The encoded protein is CSARDRQGHQPQHF.

The rearrangement links TRBV13 to TRBJ1-2, with 8 bases identical to TRBD1. The CDR3 sequence is 15 residues long. With V trimmed by 3 bases and J by 0 bases, 3 bases remained unmatched. CDR1 and CDR2 (germline): PRHDT, FYEKMQ (reference sequence). CDR3 nucleotide sequence: TGTGCCAGCAGCTTCGGACAGGGCGCTAACTATGGCTACACCTTC. It specifies CASSFGQGANYGYTF.

This clonotype was detected a few times. V gene TRBV4-1 combines with J gene TRBJ2-4; TRBD2 matches 10 bases. The ends lost 0 bases at V and 3 bases at J; junction bases unmatched: 8. Germline V gives CDR1 MGHRA, CDR2 YSYEKL. This CDR3 is built from 18 residues. The CDR3: CASSQERAGGAVKNIQYF. In DNA form, the CDR3 reads TGCGCCAGCAGCCAAGAGAGAGCGGGAGGGGCGGTCAAAAACATTCAGTACTTC.

V gene TRBV20-1 combines with J gene TRBJ2-3; D remains unclear. Trimming stripped 8 bases from V and 4 bases from J, with 19 bases between. From germline, CDR1 is DFQATT and CDR2 SNEGSKA (reference sequence). CDR3 length: 14 amino acids. CDR3 sequence (DNA): TGCAGTTCCCTCCCCCCTGTTTCTCCAGATACGCAGTATTTT. This encodes CSSLPPVSPDTQYF.

This clonotype has just a few counts. J is TRBJ2-5 and V is TRBV24-1; 7 bases are shared with TRBD2. Germline V lookup: CDR1 KGHDR, CDR2 SFDVKD. J gave up 4 bases and V 6 bases, and 10 bases lay outside the gene matches. This CDR3 region has 15 residues. For the CDR3, the DNA is TGTGCCACCAGTTTAGGACTAGGGGTTGGAGAGACCCAGTACTTC. Translating it yields CATSLGLGVGETQYF.

The rearrangement uses TRBV7-9 and TRBJ1-1; D remains ambiguous. The CDR3 spans 13 residues. Germline V lookup: CDR1 SEHNR, CDR2 FQNEAQ (reference sequence). V lost 1 base to trimming and J lost 8 bases, with 11 bases between them. CDR3 DNA: TGTGCCAGCAGCTTAGTTGACCCGAGGGAAGCTTTCTTT. Its translation: CASSLVDPREAFF.

This sequence joins TRBV20-1 and TRBJ2-5; maybe TRBD1 (5 bases). The CDR3 is made up of 14 amino acids. In germline, CDR1 is DFQATT, CDR2 SNEGSKA (reference sequence). Trimming cost V 0 bases and J 1 base, with 9 bases left between them. As DNA, the CDR3 is TGCAGTGCTAGAGATCTGACAGCCCAAGAGACCCAGTACTTC. Translation: CSARDLTAQETQYF.

The genes are TRBV12-3 or TRBV12-4 and TRBJ2-5; a possible D gene is TRBD2 (6 bases). This CDR3 contains 16 residues. The V end lost 6 bases, the J end lost 1 base, and 18 bases lay between the germline ends. This CDR3 is CASSPVGAGFQETQYF. CDR3 DNA sequence: TGTGCCAGCAGCCCCGTCGGAGCGGGTTTCCAAGAGACCCAGTACTTC.

The genes are TRBV7-2 and TRBJ2-7, with D tentatively TRBD2 (6 bases). V gave up 5 bases and J gave up 7 bases, with 21 bases separating them. This CDR3 contains 15 residues. Germline V lookup: CDR1 SGHTA, CDR2 FQGNSA. The CDR3 region is CASSLGALASAEQYF. The CDR3 region has the DNA TGTGCCAGCAGCCTTGGCGCGCTAGCGTCAGCAGAGCAGTACTTC. The entire variable domain, with the rest obtained from reference TRBV7-2 and TRBJ2-7, is as follows: GAGVSQSPSNKVTEKGKDVELRCDPISGHTALYWYRQSLGQGLEFLIYFQGNSAPDKSGLPSDRFSAERTGGSVSTLTIQRTQQEDSAVYLCASSLGALASAEQYFGPGTRLTVT.

The chain links TRBV4-2 to TRBJ2-2; the D is unclear. In germline, CDR1 is LGHNA, CDR2 YNFKEQ. V dropped 0 bases and J dropped 1 base, with 12 bases sitting between them. This CDR3 is 17 amino acids long. The CDR3: CASSQDFNSVNTGELFF. CDR3 DNA: TGTGCCAGCAGCCAAGATTTTAACAGTGTGAACACCGGGGAGCTGTTTTTT.

Many counts were recorded for this clonotype. The gene calls are TRBV12-3 or TRBV12-4 and TRBJ2-7, with a tentative D call TRBD2 (6 bases). The CDR3 spans 14 residues. V was clipped by 3 bases and J by 3 bases, with 12 bases between them. The CDR3 sequence is CASSFGTSFYEQYF. The CDR3 DNA follows: TGTGCCAGCAGTTTTGGGACTTCTTTCTACGAGCAGTACTTC.

This clonotype was recorded a few times. The V call is TRBV12-5, the J call TRBJ2-3; no reliable D call. CDR3 length: 13 amino acids. Germline CDR1 LGHNT, CDR2 FRNRAP. The CDR3 reads CATGPDTSDTQYF. The CDR3 coding sequence is TGTGCCACCGGGCCTGACACTTCAGATACGCAGTATTTT.

This clonotype was detected a few times. V gene TRBV7-9 combines with J gene TRBJ2-3; D may correspond to TRBD1 or TRBD2 (5 bases each). Germline-derived CDR1 and CDR2 are SEHNR and FQNEAQ (reference sequence). The CDR3 spans 16 residues. V shed 3 bases and J shed 2 bases, with 15 bases lying between them. This chain's CDR3 is CASSFFGASNTDTQYF. CDR3 coding DNA: TGTGCCAGCAGCTTCTTCGGGGCATCCAACACAGATACGCAGTATTTT.